This is a list of T cell receptor beta chains from one sample in a study of graft-versus-host responses after intestinal transplantation. The assay was immunoSEQ multiplex PCR, and TCRdb's table has in-frame clones only and misses some. The sample yields approximately 26,000 clones, 75% to 90% seen once. The sample in question was PBMCs, obtained approximately four weeks after intestinal transplant. Receptors originate from a human patient who received an intestinal transplant, so some T cells may come from the graft donor. The CDR3 runs from the conserved cysteine through the conserved F or W. Fields, in order: D gene, clone size, V gene, J gene, CDR3 DNA, CDR3 protein. A D gene is named only where the DNA matches it firmly. Clone size appears in some rows only: once, few, many, or a class for an expanded clone.

>-|-|TRBV10-1|TRBJ2-2
TGCGCCAGCAGTCAGGGACTTTTCACCGGGGAGCTGTTTTTT
CASSQGLFTGELFF
>-|-|TRBV5-1|TRBJ1-1
TGCGCCAGCAGCTTGGCCGGGAACACTGAAGCTTTCTTT
CASSLAGNTEAFF
>-|-|TRBV4-1|TRBJ2-5
TGCGCCAGCAGCCAAGTTCGGGTGGAGACCCAGTACTTC
CASSQVRVETQYF
>-|few|TRBV6-1|TRBJ1-3
TGTGCCAGCGTCTCTGGAAACACCATATATTTT
CASVSGNTIYF
>-|-|TRBV7-3|TRBJ1-1
TGTGCCAGCAGCCCCGACTGGGGAAACACTGAAGCTTTCTTT
CASSPDWGNTEAFF
>-|-|TRBV7-9|TRBJ2-7
TGTGCCAGCAGCTCCCCCGGGAGCGCCTACGAGCAGTACTTC
CASSSPGSAYEQYF
>-|-|TRBV7-3|TRBJ2-3
TGTGCCAGCAGCTTAGAGCCAGGGTGGAAGTGGGGGGGCGGCACAGATACGCAGTATTTT
CASSLEPGWKWGGGTDTQYF
>-|-|TRBV7-3|TRBJ2-3
TGTGCCAGCAGCTTAGGTTTCACAGATACGCAGTATTTT
CASSLGFTDTQYF
>-|-|TRBV13|TRBJ2-7
TGTGCCAGCAGCTCCAGACTCCCTCAGCAGTACTTC
CASSSRLPQQYF
>TRBD1|-|TRBV27|TRBJ1-1
TGTGCCAGCAATAGGGCAGGGGGCTTGAACACTGAAGCTTTCTTT
CASNRAGGLNTEAFF
>-|-|TRBV6-1|TRBJ1-5
TGTGCCAGCAGTGAAGTAGAGGGGGTGGGCCAGCCCCAGCATTTT
CASSEVEGVGQPQHF
>-|-|TRBV9|TRBJ1-1
TGTGCCAGCAGCCCACTGAGGGGAAACACTGAAGCTTTCTTT
CASSPLRGNTEAFF